Shown below are 26 T cell receptor beta chains from a single sample sequenced in a study of blood T cell repertoires in COVID-19. Here immunoSEQ multiplex PCR was the method, and the copy in TCRdb shows in-frame clones only, minus some. The data contain 130,000 or so clones, about 81% of them singletons. Sequencing used PBMCs or T cells enriched from blood (not recorded which). The receptors come from a middle-aged man with acute COVID-19.

This clone was counted only a few times. V is TRBV28 and J is TRBJ2-7; 10 bases match TRBD2. The J segment lost 1 base and the V segment lost 7 bases, leaving 16 bases of the junction unmatched. The CDR3 spans 18 residues. CDR1 is MDHEN, CDR2 SYDVKM, per germline. CDR3 coding DNA: TGTGCCAGCACCCCTGGGGGTAGCGGGAGGACTTTATCCTACGAGCAGTACTTC. Its protein product is CASTPGGSGRTLSYEQYF.

The chain uses TRBV6-6 and TRBJ1-2; D unresolved. CDR3 length: 14 residues. Germline V gene data show CDR1 as MNHNY and CDR2 as SVGAGI (reference sequence). Trimming removed 5 bases at V and 6 bases at J, with 16 bases between. Here the CDR3 reads CASSPSGGKDGYTF. As DNA, the CDR3 is TGTGCCAGCAGTCCGTCCGGCGGTAAGGATGGCTACACCTTC.

This rearrangement joins TRBV11-2 to TRBJ1-3; 8 bases match TRBD1. V gave up 8 bases and J gave up 0 bases; unmatched junction bases: 6. CDR3 length: 15 amino acids. CDR1 and CDR2 (germline): SGHAT, FQNNGV. The chain's CDR3 is CASGTGSFSGNTIYF. CDR3 in DNA: TGTGCCAGCGGGACAGGATCTTTCTCTGGAAACACCATATATTTT.

The chain links TRBV6-4 to TRBJ1-1; D may be TRBD1 (6 bases). This CDR3 has 16 residues. Germline assignment: CDR1 MRHNA and CDR2 SNTAGT. V lost 7 bases and J lost 3, with 21 bases in between. CDR3 in DNA: TGTGCCAGCACCGGCAGGGACAACTACCGGGACACTGAAGCTTTCTTT. Its protein is CASTGRDNYRDTEAFF.

DNA for the CDR3: TGTGCCAGCTCAGACCGGCGGGGGGAAAGCACAGATACGCAGTATTTT. Translated, it gives CASSDRRGESTDTQYF. The J gene is TRBJ2-3, the V gene TRBV18; TRBD2 agrees at 8 bases. Germline lookup yields CDR1 KGHSH and CDR2 LQKENI. The CDR3 has 16 amino acids. V dropped 5 bases and J dropped 0; count of bases not matched to a gene: 7.

The chain joins TRBV29-1 to TRBJ2-1; 7 bases line up with TRBD2. The CDR3 is made up of 13 amino acids. Germline CDR1 SQVTM, CDR2 ANQGSEA. V lost 7 bases, J lost 7 bases, and 10 bases stayed unmatched. The CDR3 DNA reads TGCAGCGCCCTGGTGGGGCGGGAGAATGAGCAGTTCTTC. The encoded protein is CSALVGRENEQFF.

The chain uses TRBV6-5 and TRBJ2-5; TRBD2 matches 10 bases. After removal of 4 bases from V and 5 bases from J, the junction contained 7 bases not matched to a gene. This CDR3 is built from 15 residues. Germline CDR1 reads MNHEY; CDR2 reads SVGAGI. CDR3 sequence (DNA): TGTGCCAGCAGTTCTAGCGGGGGCCGAGGGGAGACCCAGTACTTC. Translation gives CASSSSGGRGETQYF.

This CDR3 reads CATRELRDWTDTQYF. The CDR3 nucleotides are TGTGCGACCCGGGAACTCCGGGACTGGACAGATACGCAGTATTTT. The gene calls are TRBV6-5 and TRBJ2-3; possibly TRBD2 for D (6 bases). Germline V gene data show CDR1 as MNHEY and CDR2 as SVGAGI. The CDR3 loop spans 15 amino acids.

This clone was recorded a few times. The chain carries TRBV2 and TRBJ2-1; D call uncertain. The germline CDR1 and CDR2 sequences are SNHLY and FYNNEI. This CDR3 comprises 11 residues. Trimming pared 5 bases from V and 5 bases from J, leaving 4 bases between. Here the CDR3 DNA reads TGTGCCAGCAGTCCTGACAATGAGCAGTTCTTC. This gives the protein CASSPDNEQFF.

The V and J genes are TRBV6-4 and TRBJ2-1; maybe TRBD1 (6 bases). The CDR3 runs to 15 residues. The V gene lost 0 bases and the J gene lost 8 bases, with 14 bases spanning the gap. Germline CDR1 is MRHNA and CDR2 is SNTAGT. The CDR3 coding sequence is TGTGCCAGCAGTGACTCGAAACGGAAGGGGGATGAGCAGTTCTTC. Translation: CASSDSKRKGDEQFF.

The rearrangement joins TRBV19 to TRBJ2-5; TRBD2 aligns across 7 bases. V shed 6 bases, J shed 4 bases, and the junction held 5 bases outside the gene matches. Germline loops: CDR1 LNHDA, CDR2 SQIVND (reference sequence). The CDR3 runs to 13 residues. The chain's CDR3 is CASSGRIRETQYF. CDR3 in DNA: TGTGCCAGTAGCGGGAGGATCCGAGAGACCCAGTACTTC.

This chain uses TRBV2 with TRBJ2-2; D is possibly TRBD1 (6 bases). Germline CDR1 SNHLY, CDR2 FYNNEI. With 6 bases removed from V and 3 bases from J, the gap between germline ends came to 11 bases. The CDR3 totals 14 residues. CDR3 region: CASSLSGDTGELFF. The CDR3 region has the DNA TGTGCCAGCAGCCTGTCAGGGGACACCGGGGAGCTGTTTTTT.

This clone was seen repeatedly, ten times or more. This chain uses TRBV3-1 (or the pseudogene TRBV3-2) with TRBJ2-2; D not certain. The CDR3 loop spans 15 amino acids. V gave up 4 bases and J gave up 4 bases, with 13 bases separating them. Looked up from germline, CDR1 is LGHDT and CDR2 is YNNKEL (reference sequence). DNA of the CDR3: TGTGCCAGCAGCCTGTTTTGGCCATCCACCGGGGAGCTGTTTTTT. This codes for CASSLFWPSTGELFF.

This clone appeared a few times. The rearrangement uses TRBV2 and TRBJ2-6, with D maybe TRBD2 (5 bases). The CDR3 has 15 amino acids. Trimming took off 5 bases at V and 1 base at J, with 9 bases between the two ends. Germline values: CDR1 SNHLY, CDR2 FYNNEI. CDR3 protein: CASSLRGSGANVLTF. DNA for the CDR3: TGTGCCAGCAGTCTGAGAGGGTCTGGGGCCAACGTCCTGACTTTC.

The gene calls are TRBV7-6 and TRBJ2-3, with a tentative D call TRBD1 (6 bases). Germline CDR1 SGHVS, CDR2 FNYEAQ. The CDR3 totals 15 residues. V was clipped by 1 base and J by 0 bases, with 8 bases between them. CDR3 region: CASSLGGPSTDTQYF. The CDR3 DNA follows: TGTGCCAGCAGCTTAGGGGGGCCGAGCACAGATACGCAGTATTTT.

J is TRBJ1-4 and V is TRBV18; TRBD1 matches at 10 bases. J was trimmed by 8 bases and V by 1 base; bases with no gene match: 4. The CDR3 sequence is 15 residues long. The germline V gene has CDR1 KGHSH and CDR2 LQKENI. In DNA, the CDR3 is TGTGCCAGCTCACCACGTGGACAGGGGGAGGAAAAACTGTTTTTT. Translating it yields CASSPRGQGEEKLFF. Filled out from reference TRBV18 and TRBJ1-4, the complete variable domain reads NAGVMQNPRHLVRRRGQEARLRCSPMKGHSHVYWYRQLPEEGLKFMVYLQKENIIDESGMPKERFSAEFPKEGPSILRIQQVVRGDSAAYFCASSPRGQGEEKLFFGSGTQLSVL.

This rearrangement joins TRBV28 to TRBJ2-3; 11 bases line up with TRBD2. Losses at the gene ends were 4 bases for V and 2 bases for J; bases not matched to a gene: 5. CDR3 length: 16 residues. Germline V lookup: CDR1 MDHEN, CDR2 SYDVKM. CDR3 protein: CASSSPGLAATDTQYF. For the CDR3, the DNA is TGTGCCAGCAGTTCTCCGGGACTAGCGGCCACAGATACGCAGTATTTT.

The rearrangement links TRBV6-5 to TRBJ2-7; no firm D call. Germline-derived CDR1 and CDR2 are MNHEY and SVGAGI. V was pared by 7 bases and J by 2 bases, with 15 bases between. The CDR3 length is 14 residues. CDR3 coding DNA: TGTGCCAGCATACGAGGCGGTGTACCCTACGAGCAGTACTTC. Residues: CASIRGGVPYEQYF.

V gene TRBV5-1 combines with J gene TRBJ2-1, with a possible D match to TRBD2 (6 bases). From germline, CDR1 is SGHRS and CDR2 YFSETQ. The CDR3 totals 15 residues. V was pared by 3 bases and J by 0 bases, with 10 bases between. CDR3 sequence: CASSWEVTSYNEQFF. CDR3 bases: TGCGCCAGCAGCTGGGAGGTTACCTCCTACAATGAGCAGTTCTTC.

The chain links TRBV10-2 to TRBJ1-4; TRBD1 agrees at 7 bases. V lost 6 bases and J lost 0; bases outside the gene matches: 4. Per the germline V gene, CDR1 is WSHSY and CDR2 is SAAADI. This CDR3 comprises 15 residues. CDR3 protein: CASSRGDPTNEKLFF. The DNA for the CDR3 is TGCGCCAGCAGCAGGGGGGACCCAACTAATGAAAAACTGTTTTTT.

This chain connects TRBV5-8 to TRBJ1-6, with a possible D match to TRBD1 (6 bases). This CDR3 has 15 amino acids. Trimming pared 1 base from V and 6 bases from J, leaving 11 bases between. Germline V gene data show CDR1 as SGHTS and CDR2 as YDEGEE. Here the CDR3 DNA reads TGTGCCAGCAGCTTGAGGGGGACAAGTAATTCACCCCTCCACTTT. The encoded protein is CASSLRGTSNSPLHF.

The genes are TRBV20-1 and TRBJ1-2; possibly TRBD1 for D (6 bases). Deletions cut 6 bases from V and 3 bases from J, with 8 bases between. Germline V gene data show CDR1 as DFQATT and CDR2 as SNEGSKA (reference sequence). CDR3 length equals 11 residues. CDR3 amino acids: CSAWTDYGYTF. Written as DNA, the CDR3 is TGCAGTGCGTGGACAGACTATGGCTACACCTTC.

V and J are TRBV25-1 and TRBJ1-3; 7 bases are a match to TRBD1. The CDR3 is 15 amino acids. J gave up 4 bases and V 3 bases, and 6 bases lay outside the gene matches. Germline V CDR1 and CDR2: MGHDK, SYGVNS. Here the CDR3 reads CASSEEEGAGNTIYF. As DNA, the CDR3 is TGTGCCAGCAGTGAGGAGGAGGGGGCGGGAAACACCATATATTTT.

The rearrangement uses TRBV5-4 and TRBJ2-7, with TRBD1 identical over 7 bases. The V and J ends lost 4 bases and 3 bases, in that order; junction bases with no gene match: 4. Germline-derived CDR1 and CDR2 are SGHNT and YYREEE (reference sequence). The CDR3 spans 13 residues. The CDR3 region has the DNA TGTGCCAGCAGCCCGGACAGGAGCTACGAGCAGTACTTC. Encoded protein: CASSPDRSYEQYF.

The chain couples TRBV7-9 to TRBJ1-4; D possibly corresponds to TRBD1 (6 bases). In germline, CDR1 is SEHNR, CDR2 FQNEAQ (reference sequence). Trimming removed 5 bases from V and 4 bases from J, with 11 bases in between. The CDR3 spans 14 residues. CDR3 in DNA: TGTGCCAGCAGCCCGACAGGACGTAATGAAAAACTGTTTTTT. This encodes CASSPTGRNEKLFF. The full variable domain, in which reference TRBV7-9 and TRBJ1-4 provide the parts outside the CDR3, is DTGVSQNPRHKITKRGQNVTFRCDPISEHNRLYWYRQTLGQGPEFLTYFQNEAQLEKSRLLSDRFSAERPKGSFSTLEIQRTEQGDSAMYLCASSPTGRNEKLFFGSGTQLSVL.

As to this clone: Other DNA sequences in the same sample also yield this CDR3. The J gene is TRBJ2-3, the V gene TRBV6-5; D remains ambiguous. The V gene's germline CDR1 is MNHEY and CDR2 SVGAGI. The V gene lost 7 bases and the J gene lost 7 bases, with 9 bases spanning the gap. The CDR3 has 11 residues. In DNA, the CDR3 is TGTGCCAGCAATTCGGGTAATACGCAGTATTTT. Residues: CASNSGNTQYF.